This passage covers 22 T cell receptor beta chains from one sample sequenced in a study of T cell repertoires in cytomegalovirus infection. TCRdb analysed the reads with MiXCR anew, one entry per CDR3 protein. The sample carries around 330,000 distinct CDR3 sequences, roughly a sixth recorded once. What was sequenced was PBMCs. The origin of the receptors is a human donor in good health (CMV status not recorded). Some clones in this sample may be carry-over from other donors' samples.

This chain links TRBV27 with TRBJ2-7, with D possibly being TRBD2 (5 bases). Trimming took off 5 bases at V and 4 bases at J, with 15 bases between the two ends. CDR3 length: 14 residues. Germline CDR1 MNHEY, CDR2 SMNVEV (reference sequence). The CDR3 reads CASSPTYPGYEQYF. As DNA, the CDR3 is TGTGCCAGCAGTCCGACGTACCCGGGGTACGAGCAGTACTTC.

This clonotype was recorded many times. The chain links TRBV28 to TRBJ1-5, with unresolved D. The CDR3 has 15 residues. CDR1 is MDHEN and CDR2 is SYDVKM in the germline V gene. V shed 3 bases and J shed 4 bases, with 13 bases lying between them. In nucleotides, the CDR3 is TGTGCCAGCAGTTTGGGCCCTATCGGGAATCAGCCCCAGCATTTT. This encodes CASSLGPIGNQPQHF.

This clonotype showed up just a few times. J is TRBJ2-7 and V is TRBV6-5; 10 nucleotides align to TRBD1. After removal of 1 base from V and 0 bases from J, the junction contained 0 bases not matched to a gene. Germline CDR1 is MNHEY and CDR2 is SVGAGI. There are 15 residues in the CDR3. The CDR3 DNA is TGTGCCAGCAGTTACTGGACAGGGGGCTCCTACGAGCAGTACTTC. Amino acids: CASSYWTGGSYEQYF.

This clonotype was seen a handful of times. The chain combines TRBV6-1 with TRBJ1-1, with 8 bases matching TRBD1. Germline V gene sequence: CDR1 MNHNS, CDR2 SASEGT. The CDR3 has 13 amino acids. V was pared by 10 bases and J by 6 bases, with 10 bases of the junction left unmatched. CDR3 in amino acids: CATIVQGAAEAFF. The CDR3 DNA follows: TGTGCCACCATCGTCCAGGGGGCGGCTGAAGCTTTCTTT.

This clonotype turned up a few times. The chain has TRBV7-9 and TRBJ2-7; 10 bases are shared with TRBD1. The CDR3 contains 16 residues. The junction had 7 bases not matched to a gene; V was cut back by 5 bases and J by 0 bases. Germline CDR1 reads SEHNR; CDR2 reads FQNEAQ (reference sequence). Here the CDR3 DNA reads TGTGCCAGCAGCCCTCGGACAGGGGGGCCCTCCTACGAGCAGTACTTC. Its protein is CASSPRTGGPSYEQYF.

The chain joins TRBV20-1 to TRBJ1-1; D uncertain. The V end was cut by 5 bases, the J end by 0 bases, with 16 bases between. Per germline, CDR1 DFQATT and CDR2 SNEGSKA (reference sequence). CDR3 length equals 15 residues. CDR3 amino acids: CSALERDYVNTEAFF. DNA of the CDR3: TGCAGTGCTTTAGAGCGAGACTACGTGAACACTGAAGCTTTCTTT.

The chain joins TRBV12-3 or TRBV12-4 to TRBJ1-5; TRBD1 agrees at 7 bases. V gave up 3 bases and J gave up 0 bases; unmatched junction bases: 11. The CDR3 runs 18 residues. The CDR3 sequence: CASSLTPGTVISNQPQHF. CDR3 DNA sequence: TGTGCCAGCAGTTTGACCCCCGGGACAGTCATTAGCAATCAGCCCCAGCATTTT.

There are many counts of this clonotype. The V gene is TRBV6-2 or TRBV6-3, the J gene TRBJ1-1; tentatively, D is TRBD1 (6 bases). Germline-derived CDR1 and CDR2 are MNHEY and SVGEGT. V lost 5 bases, J lost 7 bases, and 17 bases lay in between. The CDR3 spans 14 residues. For the CDR3, the DNA is TGTGCCAGCAGTGCCAGCGGGGGGGCATTTGAAGCTTTCTTT. Encoded protein: CASSASGGAFEAFF.

About this clonotype itself: One end of the junction does not line up with germline, which may come from a read error. This sequence joins TRBV18 and TRBJ1-2; D gene ambiguous. Germline CDR1 KGHSH, CDR2 LQKENI. CDR3 size: 13 residues. The chain's CDR3 is CASSVTGNYGYAF. CDR3 coding DNA: TGTGCCAGCTCCGTGACCGGAAACTATGGCTACGCCTTC.

This clonotype has just one count. The rearrangement joins TRBV20-1 to TRBJ1-2; tentative D call: TRBD1 (5 bases). The CDR3 runs 12 residues. Germline V gives CDR1 DFQATT, CDR2 SNEGSKA (reference sequence). Between the trimmed V and J ends, which lost 3 bases and 3 bases, there was a span of 8 bases. CDR3 sequence (DNA): TGCAGTGCTAGCAGGGAGGACTATGGCTACACCTTC. It translates to CSASREDYGYTF.

This chain links TRBV7-2 with TRBJ1-2; D is possibly TRBD1 (5 bases). This CDR3 has 14 amino acids. Per germline, CDR1 SGHTA and CDR2 FQGNSA. Trimming took off 0 bases at V and 6 bases at J, with 11 bases between the two ends. CDR3 region: CASSLAARADGYTF. Written as DNA, the CDR3 is TGTGCCAGCAGCTTAGCGGCCAGGGCGGATGGCTACACCTTC. Combining the CDR3 with reference TRBV7-2 and TRBJ1-2 gives the whole variable domain GAGVSQSPSNKVTEKGKDVELRCDPISGHTALYWYRQSLGQGLEFLIYFQGNSAPDKSGLPSDRFSAERTGGSVSTLTIQRTQQEDSAVYLCASSLAARADGYTFGSGTRLTVV.

A few counts support this clonotype. CDR3 DNA: TGTGCCAGCAGCGCCCGACAGACTAACTACGAGCAGTACTTC. Translating it yields CASSARQTNYEQYF. The gene calls are TRBV11-2 and TRBJ2-7; D may be TRBD1 or TRBD2 (5 bases each). Trimming shortened V by 5 bases and J by 3 bases, and 14 bases separated the two germline ends. The germline V gene encodes CDR1 SGHAT and CDR2 FQNNGV. This CDR3 is 14 amino acids long.

This clonotype was detected ten times or more. The rearrangement links TRBV7-9 to TRBJ2-2; 8 bases are a match to TRBD1. Per germline, CDR1 SEHNR and CDR2 FQNEAQ (reference sequence). The V segment lost 1 base and the J segment 3 bases; nucleotides outside the gene matches: 4. This CDR3 spans 16 amino acids. The CDR3 loop is CASSLVGTGDTGELFF. CDR3 bases: TGTGCCAGCAGCTTAGTGGGGACAGGCGACACCGGGGAGCTGTTTTTT.

This clonotype was detected ten times or more. The rearrangement joins TRBV6-1 to TRBJ2-7; 7 bases are shared with TRBD2. Germline trimming cut 6 bases from V and 6 bases from J; bases unmatched to any gene: 8. Germline CDR1 reads MNHNS; CDR2 reads SASEGT. This CDR3 contains 13 residues. The CDR3 is CASRLLTSAEQYF. In nucleotides, the CDR3 is TGTGCCAGCAGGCTACTTACTAGCGCCGAGCAGTACTTC.

This clonotype has ten or more counts. This sequence joins TRBV7-9 and TRBJ2-7; perhaps TRBD1 as D (7 bases). V dropped 10 bases and J dropped 0 bases, with 16 bases sitting between them. The CDR3 extends over 14 amino acids. The germline gives CDR1 SEHNR, CDR2 FQNEAQ (reference sequence). CDR3 sequence reads: CATQAGTASYEQYF. CDR3 DNA: TGTGCCACCCAGGCGGGGACAGCCTCCTACGAGCAGTACTTC.

CDR3 sequence reads: CASSLEVGGLETQYF. CDR3 sequence (DNA): TGTGCCAGCAGCTTAGAAGTGGGGGGGCTCGAGACCCAGTACTTC. The chain carries TRBV7-2 and TRBJ2-5, with a tentative D call TRBD2 (7 bases). This CDR3 has 15 residues. V gave up 1 base and J gave up 5 bases, with 14 bases separating them. Germline lookup yields CDR1 SGHTA and CDR2 FQGNSA. The variable domain in full, completed from reference TRBV7-2 and TRBJ2-5, reads GAGVSQSPSNKVTEKGKDVELRCDPISGHTALYWYRQSLGQGLEFLIYFQGNSAPDKSGLPSDRFSAERTGGSVSTLTIQRTQQEDSAVYLCASSLEVGGLETQYFGPGTRLLVL.

J is TRBJ2-5 and V is TRBV28; 7 bases agree with TRBD1. The CDR3 spans 17 residues. Trimming took 5 bases from V and 2 from J; bases not matched to a gene: 14. Per germline, CDR1 MDHEN and CDR2 SYDVKM. CDR3 sequence (DNA): TGTGCCAGCAGTGAAATGGGGACAGTTGTCACACAAGAGACCCAGTACTTC. It is translated as CASSEMGTVVTQETQYF.

J is TRBJ2-1 and V is TRBV20-1; 10 bases agree with TRBD1. Germline CDR1 reads DFQATT; CDR2 reads SNEGSKA (reference sequence). The CDR3 is 14 amino acids. J gave up 6 bases and V 5 bases, and 7 bases lay outside the gene matches. The CDR3 protein is CSADDRGLSNEQFF. The DNA for the CDR3 is TGCAGTGCTGACGACAGGGGGCTGAGCAATGAGCAGTTCTTC.

The V call is TRBV23-1, the J call TRBJ2-4; the D is unclear. TRBV23-1 is an ORF; its function is uncertain. Trimming stripped 3 bases from V and 12 bases from J, with 9 bases between. The length of the CDR3 is 11 residues. CDR3 nucleotides: TGCGCCAGCAGTCACGTTGCATCTCAGTACTTC. As protein: CASSHVASQYF.

This clonotype occurred a few times. The V gene is TRBV10-3, the J gene TRBJ1-5; D may be TRBD1 (6 bases). Germline V CDR1 and CDR2: ENHRY, SYGVKD. The CDR3 sequence is 15 residues long. The ends were cut back, 2 bases at V and 5 bases at J, with 13 bases in the middle. For the CDR3, the DNA is TGTGCCATCAGTGAGGAGGGGGGGGCTCATCAGCCCCAGCATTTT. Translated, it gives CAISEEGGAHQPQHF.

This clonotype showed up many times. The V and J genes are TRBV7-2 and TRBJ1-6, with 9 nucleotides matching TRBD1. Germline V lookup: CDR1 SGHTA, CDR2 FQGNSA. The CDR3 totals 12 residues. V was pared by 10 bases and J by 7 bases, with 2 bases of the junction left unmatched. This chain's CDR3 is CATGTGNSPLHF. CDR3 bases: TGTGCCACGGGGACAGGGAATTCACCCCTCCACTTT.

Many counts were recorded for this clonotype. The rearrangement joins TRBV7-8 to TRBJ2-6; tentatively, D is TRBD1 (6 bases). The CDR3 consists of 17 residues. V dropped 3 bases and J dropped 3 bases, with 15 bases sitting between them. CDR1 and CDR2 (germline): SGHVS, FQNEAQ. The CDR3 bases are TGTGCCAGCAGCTTCCAAGGGGGATTCTTTGGGGCCAACGTCCTGACTTTC. Encoded protein: CASSFQGGFFGANVLTF.